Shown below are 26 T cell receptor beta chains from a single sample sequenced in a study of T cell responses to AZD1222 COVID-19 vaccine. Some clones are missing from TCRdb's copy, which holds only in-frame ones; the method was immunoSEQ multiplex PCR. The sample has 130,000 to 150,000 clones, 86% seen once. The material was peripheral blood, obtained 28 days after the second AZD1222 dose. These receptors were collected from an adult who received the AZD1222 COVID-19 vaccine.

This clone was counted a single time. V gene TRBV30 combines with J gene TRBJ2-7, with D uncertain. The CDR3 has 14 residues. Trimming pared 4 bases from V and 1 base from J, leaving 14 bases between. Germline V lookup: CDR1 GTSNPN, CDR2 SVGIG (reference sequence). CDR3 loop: CAWNPLEESYEQYF. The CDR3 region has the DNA TGTGCCTGGAACCCTCTCGAAGAATCCTACGAGCAGTACTTC.

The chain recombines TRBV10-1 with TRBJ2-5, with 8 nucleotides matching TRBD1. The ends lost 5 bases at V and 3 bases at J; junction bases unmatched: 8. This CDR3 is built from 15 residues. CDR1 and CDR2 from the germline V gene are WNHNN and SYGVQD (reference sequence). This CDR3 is CASSNTGGLKETQYF. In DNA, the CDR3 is TGCGCCAGCAGTAATACAGGGGGATTAAAAGAGACCCAGTACTTC.

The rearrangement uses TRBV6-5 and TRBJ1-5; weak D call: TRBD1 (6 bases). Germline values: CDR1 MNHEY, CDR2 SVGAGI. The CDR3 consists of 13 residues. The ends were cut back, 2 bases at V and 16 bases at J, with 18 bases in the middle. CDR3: CASSYVPGDLGHF. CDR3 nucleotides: TGTGCCAGCAGTTACGTCCCAGGGGATCTCGGTCATTTT.

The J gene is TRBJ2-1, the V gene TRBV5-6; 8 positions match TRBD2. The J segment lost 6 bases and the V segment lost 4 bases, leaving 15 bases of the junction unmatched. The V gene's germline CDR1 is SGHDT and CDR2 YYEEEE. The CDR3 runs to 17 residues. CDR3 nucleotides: TGTGCCAGCAGCCCTACCTCTACGCGGGGGGCCCGCAATGAGCAGTTCTTC. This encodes CASSPTSTRGARNEQFF.

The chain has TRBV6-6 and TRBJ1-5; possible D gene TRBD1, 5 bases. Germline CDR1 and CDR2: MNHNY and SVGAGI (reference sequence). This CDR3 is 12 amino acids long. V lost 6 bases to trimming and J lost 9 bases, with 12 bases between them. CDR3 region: CASSLLTAPQHF. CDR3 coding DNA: TGTGCCAGCAGCCTCCTGACAGCGCCCCAGCATTTT.

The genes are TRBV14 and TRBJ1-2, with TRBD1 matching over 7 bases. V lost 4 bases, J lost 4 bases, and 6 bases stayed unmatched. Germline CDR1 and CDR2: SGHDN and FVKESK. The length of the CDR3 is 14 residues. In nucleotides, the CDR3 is TGTGCCAGCAGCCCAGGGACAGATGTCTATGGCTACACCTTC. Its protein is CASSPGTDVYGYTF.

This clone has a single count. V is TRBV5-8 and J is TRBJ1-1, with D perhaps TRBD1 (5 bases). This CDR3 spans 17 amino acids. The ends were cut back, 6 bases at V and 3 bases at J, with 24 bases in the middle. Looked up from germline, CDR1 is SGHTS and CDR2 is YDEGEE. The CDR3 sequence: CASTDVRGPLGDTEAFF. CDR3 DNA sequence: TGTGCCAGCACCGATGTGCGGGGCCCCCTGGGAGACACTGAAGCTTTCTTT.

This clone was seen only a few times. DNA of the CDR3: TGTGCCAGCAGGGCAACTCATGGGTCCTACTACGAGCAGTACTTC. Amino acids: CASRATHGSYYEQYF. The rearrangement joins TRBV6-5 to TRBJ2-7; the D is unclear. Trimming shortened V by 6 bases and J by 3 bases, and 18 bases separated the two germline ends. CDR3 length: 15 amino acids. Germline V gene data show CDR1 as MNHEY and CDR2 as SVGAGI.

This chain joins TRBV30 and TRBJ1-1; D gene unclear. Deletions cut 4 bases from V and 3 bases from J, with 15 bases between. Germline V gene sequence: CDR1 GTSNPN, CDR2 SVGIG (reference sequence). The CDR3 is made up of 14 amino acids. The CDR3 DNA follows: TGTGCCTGGAAGGTTGGGCAGAGTCACACTGAAGCTTTCTTT. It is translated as CAWKVGQSHTEAFF.

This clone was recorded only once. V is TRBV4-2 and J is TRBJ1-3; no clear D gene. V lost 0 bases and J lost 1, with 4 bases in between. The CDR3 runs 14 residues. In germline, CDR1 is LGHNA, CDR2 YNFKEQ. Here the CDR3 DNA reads TGTGCCAGCAGCCAAGACAGGTCTGGAAACACCATATATTTT. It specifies CASSQDRSGNTIYF.

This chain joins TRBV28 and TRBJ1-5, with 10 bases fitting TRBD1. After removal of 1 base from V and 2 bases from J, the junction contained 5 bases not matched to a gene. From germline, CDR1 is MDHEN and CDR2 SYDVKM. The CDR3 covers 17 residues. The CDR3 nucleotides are TGTGCCAGCAGTTTATTCCGAGGACAGGGGGGCAATCAGCCCCAGCATTTT. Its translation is CASSLFRGQGGNQPQHF.

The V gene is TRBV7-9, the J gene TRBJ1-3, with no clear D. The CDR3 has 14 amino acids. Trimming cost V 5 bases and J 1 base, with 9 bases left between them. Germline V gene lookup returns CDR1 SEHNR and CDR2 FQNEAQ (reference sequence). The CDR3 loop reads CASSVGLSGNTIYF. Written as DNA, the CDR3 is TGTGCCAGCAGCGTCGGGCTATCTGGAAACACCATATATTTT.

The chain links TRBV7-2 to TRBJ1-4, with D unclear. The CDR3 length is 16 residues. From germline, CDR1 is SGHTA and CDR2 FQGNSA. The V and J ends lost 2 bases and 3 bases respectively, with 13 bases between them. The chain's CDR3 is CASSLFPPQANEKLFF. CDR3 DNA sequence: TGTGCCAGCAGCTTATTCCCACCCCAGGCTAATGAAAAACTGTTTTTT.

CDR3 DNA: TGTGCCAGCTCCGACGAGTTTGCCTACAATGAGCAGTTCTTC. Translating it yields CASSDEFAYNEQFF. This chain links TRBV18 with TRBJ2-1; D remains ambiguous. The CDR3 sequence is 14 residues long. The germline V gene has CDR1 KGHSH and CDR2 LQKENI. V lost 6 bases and J lost 2, with 11 bases in between.

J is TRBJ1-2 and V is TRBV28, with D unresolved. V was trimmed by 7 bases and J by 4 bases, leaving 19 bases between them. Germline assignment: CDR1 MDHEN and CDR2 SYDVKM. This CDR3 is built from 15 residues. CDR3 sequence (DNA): TGTGCCAGCACCCCGTGGGCAGGTCTCACCTATGGCTACACCTTC. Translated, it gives CASTPWAGLTYGYTF.

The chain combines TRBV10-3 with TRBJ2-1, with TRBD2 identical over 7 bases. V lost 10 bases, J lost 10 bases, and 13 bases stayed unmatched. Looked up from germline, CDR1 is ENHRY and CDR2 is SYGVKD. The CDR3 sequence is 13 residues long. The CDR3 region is CASGTTGRDEQFF. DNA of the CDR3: TGTGCCAGTGGGACTACCGGAAGAGACGAGCAGTTCTTC.

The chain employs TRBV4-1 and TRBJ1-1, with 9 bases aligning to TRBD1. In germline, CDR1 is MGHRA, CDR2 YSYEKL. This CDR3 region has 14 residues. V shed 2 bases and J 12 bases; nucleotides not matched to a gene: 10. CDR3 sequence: CASSQSKGTGRTFF. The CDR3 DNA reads TGCGCCAGCAGCCAAAGTAAAGGGACAGGGCGGACTTTCTTT.

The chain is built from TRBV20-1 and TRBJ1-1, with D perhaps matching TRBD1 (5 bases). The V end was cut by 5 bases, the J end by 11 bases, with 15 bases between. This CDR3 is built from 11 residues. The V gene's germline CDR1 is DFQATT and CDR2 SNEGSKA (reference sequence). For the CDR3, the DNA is TGCAGTGCTTTCAGGGAAGGGAGTGCTTTCTTT. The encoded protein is CSAFREGSAFF.

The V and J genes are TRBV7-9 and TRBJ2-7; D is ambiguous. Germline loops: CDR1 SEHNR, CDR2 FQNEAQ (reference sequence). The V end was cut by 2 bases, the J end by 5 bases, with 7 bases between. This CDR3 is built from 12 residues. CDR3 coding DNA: TGTGCCAGCAGCTTAAACATCAACGAGCAGTACTTC. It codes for CASSLNINEQYF. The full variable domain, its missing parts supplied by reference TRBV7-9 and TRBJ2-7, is DTGVSQNPRHKITKRGQNVTFRCDPISEHNRLYWYRQTLGQGPEFLTYFQNEAQLEKSRLLSDRFSAERPKGSFSTLEIQRTEQGDSAMYLCASSLNINEQYFGPGTRLTVT.

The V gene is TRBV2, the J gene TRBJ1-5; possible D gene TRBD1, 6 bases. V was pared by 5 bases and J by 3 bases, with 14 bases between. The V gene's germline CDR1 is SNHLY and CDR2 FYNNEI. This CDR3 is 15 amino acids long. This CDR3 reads CASSLDSLLNQPQHF. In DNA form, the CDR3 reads TGTGCCAGCAGTTTGGACAGTTTACTCAATCAGCCCCAGCATTTT.

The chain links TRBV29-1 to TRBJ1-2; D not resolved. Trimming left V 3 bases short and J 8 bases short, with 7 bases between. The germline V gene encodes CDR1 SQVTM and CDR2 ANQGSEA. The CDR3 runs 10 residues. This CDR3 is CSVEEGGYTF. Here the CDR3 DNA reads TGCAGCGTTGAGGAAGGGGGCTACACCTTC.

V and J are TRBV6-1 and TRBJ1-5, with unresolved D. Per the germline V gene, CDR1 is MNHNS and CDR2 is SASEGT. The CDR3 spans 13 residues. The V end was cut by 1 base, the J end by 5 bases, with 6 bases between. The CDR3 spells CASSEVGYQPQHF. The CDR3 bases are TGTGCCAGCAGTGAAGTGGGGTATCAGCCCCAGCATTTT.

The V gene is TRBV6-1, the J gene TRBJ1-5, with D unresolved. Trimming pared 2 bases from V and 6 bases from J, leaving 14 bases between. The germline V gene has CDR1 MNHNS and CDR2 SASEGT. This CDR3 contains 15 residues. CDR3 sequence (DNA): TGTGCCAGCAGTGAAAATTTGGCATTAACTCAGCCCCAGCATTTT. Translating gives CASSENLALTQPQHF.

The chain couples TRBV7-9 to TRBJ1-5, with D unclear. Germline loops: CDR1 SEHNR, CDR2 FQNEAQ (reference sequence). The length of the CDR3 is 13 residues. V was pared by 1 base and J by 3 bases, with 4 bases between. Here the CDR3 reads CASSLVSNQPQHF. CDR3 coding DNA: TGTGCCAGCAGCTTAGTATCCAATCAGCCCCAGCATTTT.

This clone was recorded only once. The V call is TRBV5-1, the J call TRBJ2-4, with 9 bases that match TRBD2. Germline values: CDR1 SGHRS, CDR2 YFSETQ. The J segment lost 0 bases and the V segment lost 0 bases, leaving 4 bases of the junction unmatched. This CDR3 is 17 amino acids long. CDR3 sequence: CASSLDLAGLAKNIQYF. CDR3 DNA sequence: TGCGCCAGCAGCTTGGATCTAGCGGGACTAGCCAAAAACATTCAGTACTTC.

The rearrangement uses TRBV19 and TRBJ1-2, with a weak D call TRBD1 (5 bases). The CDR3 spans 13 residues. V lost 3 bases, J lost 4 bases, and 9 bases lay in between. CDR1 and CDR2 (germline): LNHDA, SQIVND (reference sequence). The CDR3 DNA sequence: TGTGCCAGTAGTATTCAGGGCGGCTATGGCTACACCTTC. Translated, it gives CASSIQGGYGYTF.